This T cell receptor (beta chain) was sequenced in a study of cytomegalovirus exposure and HLA in healthy donors. Notes on the study in general: An observed cluster of highly shared sequence variants was recorded as a likely sequencing artifact.

On this clone itself: The antigen is not known.

With 4 bases clipped from V and 5 bases from J, the junction kept 7 bases outside the gene matches. The CDR3 sequence is 17 residues long. Vbeta (60) and Jbeta (13) primers were used in the PCR. The repertoire was sequenced with immunoSEQ multiplex PCR; TCRdb's copy has only in-frame clones and lacks some. The table includes 150,000 to 200,000 clones, 82% detected once. The sequence was obtained from a girl aged 2-9 years in good health and CMV-seropositive. The chain carries TRBV23-1 and TRBJ2-1; TRBD2 matches at 14 bases. TRBV23-1 is an ORF for which the function is uncertain. Sequenced input: PBMCs. The CDR3 nucleotides are TGCGCCAGCAGTCGTGGGGAGGGACTAGCGGGAGACAATGAGCAGTTCTTC. Translating gives CASSRGEGLAGDNEQFF.